Following are 25 T cell receptor beta chains from one sample sequenced in a study of OX40 agonist ivuxolimab in advanced cancers. Assay: immunoSEQ multiplex PCR; the TCRdb copy retains only in-frame clones and omits some. The sample carries about 100,000 clones, about 84% recorded once. This specimen was CD4+ or CD8+ T cells sorted from blood, taken in a trial of the OX40 agonist ivuxolimab. The receptors here all came from an adult with an advanced solid tumor such as melanoma, head and neck, liver or kidney cancer.

The chain joins TRBV15 to TRBJ2-4; 9 bases fit TRBD2. With 5 bases clipped from V and 0 bases from J, the junction kept 11 bases outside the gene matches. The CDR3 extends over 18 amino acids. Germline loops: CDR1 LNHNV, CDR2 YYDKDF (reference sequence). The CDR3 DNA reads as TGTGCCACCAGCCCCGGGGTACTAGCGGGTACAGCCAAAAACATTCAGTACTTC. This translates into CATSPGVLAGTAKNIQYF.

The chain combines TRBV10-3 with TRBJ1-5; 7 nucleotides align to TRBD1. The ends lost 2 bases at V and 7 bases at J; junction bases unmatched: 8. The CDR3 runs 15 residues. Germline V lookup: CDR1 ENHRY, CDR2 SYGVKD. CDR3 protein: CAISEQSGGGQPQHF. The CDR3 DNA follows: TGTGCCATCAGTGAGCAGTCAGGGGGAGGGCAGCCCCAGCATTTT.

This rearrangement joins TRBV21-1 to TRBJ2-1; TRBD2, as called in the table, went unchecked against the DNA. TRBV21-1 is an annotated pseudogene. This CDR3 region has 17 residues. CDR3 in amino acids: CASIQRLAEKAYNEQFF. CDR3 sequence (DNA): TGTGCCAGCATCCAGCGACTAGCGGAGAAGGCCTACAATGAGCAGTTCTTC.

This chain links TRBV7-6 with TRBJ1-2; D is undetermined. V was cut by 5 bases and J by 3 bases, with 13 bases left in between. The CDR3 is made up of 14 amino acids. CDR1 SGHVS and CDR2 FNYEAQ come from the germline V gene. The CDR3 here is CASSPGFVDYGYTF. CDR3 coding DNA: TGTGCCAGCAGCCCGGGTTTCGTCGACTATGGCTACACCTTC.

The chain has TRBV11-2 and TRBJ2-4; 7 bases are shared with TRBD1. Germline V gives CDR1 SGHAT, CDR2 FQNNGV. J lost 10 bases, V lost 5 bases, and 11 bases had no gene match. This CDR3 contains 14 residues. CDR3: CASSAKPGQLIQYF. The CDR3 DNA reads TGTGCCAGCAGCGCCAAGCCGGGACAGCTAATTCAGTACTTC.

V gene TRBV5-4 combines with J gene TRBJ1-6; no firm D call. Germline CDR1 SGHNT, CDR2 YYREEE (reference sequence). Deletions cut 2 bases from V and 9 bases from J, with 9 bases between. The CDR3 sequence is 13 residues long. This CDR3 is CASSLLGSSPLHF. The CDR3, as DNA: TGTGCCAGCAGCTTACTGGGGAGTTCACCCCTCCACTTT.

V and J are TRBV7-2 and TRBJ2-3; 8 bases agree with TRBD2. Germline CDR1 reads SGHTA; CDR2 reads FQGNSA. CDR3 size: 18 residues. V lost 1 base and J lost 9; bases outside the gene matches: 18. The CDR3 sequence is CASSLVRGGPVDLYTQYF. For the CDR3, the DNA is TGTGCCAGCAGCTTAGTTCGGGGGGGGCCGGTGGACCTTTACACGCAGTATTTT.

The chain uses TRBV6-5 and TRBJ1-3, with 7 bases fitting TRBD1. Looked up from germline, CDR1 is MNHEY and CDR2 is SVGAGI. CDR3 length: 14 residues. V gave up 6 bases and J gave up 9 bases; unmatched junction bases: 11. The CDR3 loop is CASSPGQEDITIYF. The CDR3 DNA is TGTGCCAGCAGCCCCGGACAGGAGGACATCACCATATATTTT.

The rearrangement uses TRBV11-2 and TRBJ2-1; TRBD2 agrees at 7 bases. Germline V gives CDR1 SGHAT, CDR2 FQNNGV. V gave up 1 base and J gave up 9 bases; unmatched junction bases: 3. The CDR3 consists of 13 residues. CDR3 residues: CASSLGRETEQFF. For the CDR3, the DNA is TGTGCCAGCAGCTTAGGGCGGGAGACTGAGCAGTTCTTC. Drawing the rest from reference TRBV11-2 and TRBJ2-1, the complete variable domain is EAGVAQSPRYKIIEKRQSVAFWCNPISGHATLYWYQQILGQGPKLLIQFQNNGVVDDSQLPKDRFSAERLKGVDSTLKIQPAKLEDSAVYLCASSLGRETEQFFGPGTRLTVL.

The rearrangement links TRBV5-1 to TRBJ2-3; D perhaps matches TRBD2 (6 bases). The V gene lost 0 bases and the J gene lost 7 bases, with 15 bases spanning the gap. The CDR3 is 15 amino acids. The germline V gene has CDR1 SGHRS and CDR2 YFSETQ. CDR3 amino acids: CASSLEPGREHTQYF. CDR3 bases: TGCGCCAGCAGCTTGGAGCCAGGTCGGGAGCATACGCAGTATTTT.

The J gene is TRBJ2-3, the V gene TRBV12-5, with 8 bases matching TRBD1. This CDR3 comprises 16 residues. The germline gives CDR1 LGHNT, CDR2 FRNRAP. V lost 10 bases and J lost 2; bases outside the gene matches: 14. CDR3: CATPPWRQGNTDTQYF. CDR3 nucleotides: TGTGCTACCCCCCCATGGAGACAGGGGAACACAGATACGCAGTATTTT.

V gene TRBV7-2 combines with J gene TRBJ2-3; possible D gene TRBD2, 5 bases. Germline CDR1 is SGHTA and CDR2 is FQGNSA. The V and J ends lost 2 bases and 3 bases respectively, with 12 bases between them. The CDR3 consists of 15 residues. The CDR3 protein is CASSLRGRTTDTQYF. The CDR3 DNA reads as TGTGCCAGCAGCTTAAGAGGGAGAACTACAGATACGCAGTATTTT.

The genes are TRBV6-6 and TRBJ2-1; tentatively, D is TRBD1 (6 bases). Germline V gene lookup returns CDR1 MNHNY and CDR2 SVGAGI (reference sequence). V was shortened by 8 bases and J by 9 bases, with 20 bases between the two germline ends. This CDR3 is built from 14 residues. CDR3 protein: CASGPSGAGGEQFF. The CDR3 bases are TGTGCCAGCGGGCCCTCAGGGGCTGGTGGTGAGCAGTTCTTC.

The chain couples TRBV27 to TRBJ2-1; no clear D gene. Trimming left V 5 bases short and J 2 bases short, with 13 bases between. This CDR3 spans 15 amino acids. Germline V gene data show CDR1 as MNHEY and CDR2 as SMNVEV (reference sequence). DNA for the CDR3: TGTGCCAGCAGTCCCCCGGGCCTCACCTACAATGAGCAGTTCTTC. Translation: CASSPPGLTYNEQFF.

This clone was found a few times. J is TRBJ2-1 and V is TRBV7-2; the D gene could be TRBD1 or TRBD2 (6 bases each). This CDR3 contains 16 residues. Trimming stripped 5 bases from V and 2 bases from J, with 16 bases between. The germline gives CDR1 SGHTA, CDR2 FQGNSA. The CDR3 sequence: CASSPARGPTYNEQFF. Written as DNA, the CDR3 is TGTGCCAGCAGCCCGGCACGGGGGCCCACCTACAATGAGCAGTTCTTC. Drawing the rest from reference TRBV7-2 and TRBJ2-1, the complete variable domain is GAGVSQSPSNKVTEKGKDVELRCDPISGHTALYWYRQSLGQGLEFLIYFQGNSAPDKSGLPSDRFSAERTGGSVSTLTIQRTQQEDSAVYLCASSPARGPTYNEQFFGPGTRLTVL.

The chain carries TRBV7-2 and TRBJ1-4; 7 nucleotides align to TRBD1. Per germline, CDR1 SGHTA and CDR2 FQGNSA. The CDR3 runs to 14 residues. Losses at the gene ends were 2 bases for V and 5 bases for J; bases not matched to a gene: 2. The CDR3 region has the DNA TGTGCCAGCAGCTTACAGGGGGGGAATGAAAAACTGTTTTTT. Translation: CASSLQGGNEKLFF.

V gene TRBV25-1 combines with J gene TRBJ2-1; 11 bases are shared with TRBD2. The CDR3 has 18 residues. Germline V gene lookup returns CDR1 MGHDK and CDR2 SYGVNS. The V gene end was trimmed by 2 bases and the J gene end by 5 bases; junction bases not matched to a gene: 11. The CDR3 loop is CASSEPPRLAGPHNEQFF. DNA for the CDR3: TGTGCCAGCAGTGAACCCCCCCGACTAGCGGGGCCTCACAATGAGCAGTTCTTC.

J is TRBJ1-3 and V is TRBV28; perhaps TRBD1 as D (5 bases). Germline V lookup: CDR1 MDHEN, CDR2 SYDVKM. The CDR3 contains 13 residues. Trimming took off 5 bases at V and 4 bases at J, with 9 bases between the two ends. DNA for the CDR3: TGTGCCAGCAGTCCGGGACGAGGAAACACCATATATTTT. Translated: CASSPGRGNTIYF.

The V call is TRBV4-1, the J call TRBJ2-3, with D maybe TRBD2 (6 bases). The CDR3 covers 14 residues. The germline gives CDR1 MGHRA, CDR2 YSYEKL. The V gene lost 2 bases and the J gene lost 2 bases, with 8 bases spanning the gap. CDR3 in DNA: TGCGCCAGCAGCCAATTAGCGGTCACAGATACGCAGTATTTT. It codes for CASSQLAVTDTQYF.

V is TRBV10-3 and J is TRBJ1-4, with 7 nucleotides matching TRBD1. Per germline, CDR1 ENHRY and CDR2 SYGVKD. V was pared by 4 bases and J by 8 bases, with 4 bases of the junction left unmatched. CDR3 length: 13 amino acids. The CDR3 DNA reads TGTGCCATCAGTGGGGGACAGCAGGAAAAACTGTTTTTT. This sequence encodes CAISGGQQEKLFF.

The sample holds a few counts of this clone. The V call is TRBV2, the J call TRBJ2-7; D is unresolved. This CDR3 has 12 amino acids. CDR1 and CDR2 from the germline V gene are SNHLY and FYNNEI. Trimming removed 4 bases from V and 2 bases from J, with 6 bases in between. CDR3 coding DNA: TGTGCCAGCAGTGGCCAGACCTACGAGCAGTACTTC. The encoded protein is CASSGQTYEQYF.

The chain recombines TRBV19 with TRBJ2-5; 7 nucleotides line up with TRBD2. Germline V lookup: CDR1 LNHDA, CDR2 SQIVND (reference sequence). The V segment lost 3 bases and the J segment 5 bases; nucleotides outside the gene matches: 6. The CDR3 is 14 residues long. The CDR3 loop is CASSIVAGMETQYF. The CDR3, as DNA: TGTGCCAGTAGTATTGTAGCGGGTATGGAGACCCAGTACTTC.

This chain uses TRBV7-8 with TRBJ2-1; 10 bases match TRBD2. Germline lookup yields CDR1 SGHVS and CDR2 FQNEAQ. The length of the CDR3 is 13 residues. Trimming removed 4 bases from V and 12 bases from J; junction bases left unmatched: 6. This CDR3 reads CASSSTSGTTQFF. The CDR3 DNA reads as TGTGCCAGCAGCTCCACTAGCGGGACCACGCAGTTCTTC.

The chain recombines TRBV4-1 with TRBJ2-1, with 12 bases fitting TRBD2. This CDR3 comprises 14 residues. J was trimmed by 10 bases and V by 4 bases; bases with no gene match: 5. Germline-derived CDR1 and CDR2 are MGHRA and YSYEKL. In DNA form, the CDR3 reads TGCGCCAGCAGCCCGACTAGCGGGGGCTCGGAGCAGTTCTTC. Its protein product is CASSPTSGGSEQFF.

A remark on this clone: One junction end does not reproduce the germline sequence, and a read error may be involved. The chain links TRBV7-9 to TRBJ2-3, with 13 bases fitting TRBD2. This CDR3 contains 15 residues. CDR1 is SEHNR and CDR2 is FQNEAQ in the germline V gene (reference sequence). DNA for the CDR3: TGTGCCAGCACCTTACTAGCGGGAGGGACAGATACGCAGTATTTT. This encodes CASTLLAGGTDTQYF. Filled out from reference TRBV7-9 and TRBJ2-3, the complete variable domain reads DTGVSQNPRHKITKRGQNVTFRCDPISEHNRLYWYRQTLGQGPEFLTYFQNEAQLEKSRLLSDRFSAERPKGSFSTLEIQRTEQGDSAMYLCASTLLAGGTDTQYFGPGTRLTVL.